The clone carrying this T cell receptor beta chain was counted only a few times. The target antigen is unknown. This record belongs to a study of T-cell memory formation after mild COVID-19. The wider study: TCR clusters showed largely donor specificity. Study-wide points: The CD4+ clones that contracted clustered mainly within CM and EM, and the CD8+ clones concentrated in EMRA. The study found balanced CD4/CD8 in clones contracting day 15 to 85 and a CD4+ lean in later expanders. The study detected some responding clones in pre-infection memory, suggesting cross-reactive memory joined.

In TCRdb, the 5' RACE reads were re-called with MiXCR into one record per CDR3 protein. This table has roughly 150,000 distinct CDR3 sequences, roughly 14% appearing once. With V trimmed by 5 bases and J by 4 bases, 7 bases remained unmatched. CDR3 length: 15 amino acids. Germline V gene data show CDR1 as MNHEY and CDR2 as SVGAGI. The rearrangement joins TRBV6-5 to TRBJ2-1; 8 bases match TRBD2. This TCR was sampled from an adult woman who had mild COVID-19 (a few samples of this study predate the infection). Cell type and time point are not known. The sequenced material came from PBMCs or a T cell subset sorted from them (not recorded which). CDR3 region: CASSSGRSPYNEQFF. CDR3 DNA: TGTGCCAGCAGTAGCGGGAGAAGCCCATACAATGAGCAGTTCTTC.